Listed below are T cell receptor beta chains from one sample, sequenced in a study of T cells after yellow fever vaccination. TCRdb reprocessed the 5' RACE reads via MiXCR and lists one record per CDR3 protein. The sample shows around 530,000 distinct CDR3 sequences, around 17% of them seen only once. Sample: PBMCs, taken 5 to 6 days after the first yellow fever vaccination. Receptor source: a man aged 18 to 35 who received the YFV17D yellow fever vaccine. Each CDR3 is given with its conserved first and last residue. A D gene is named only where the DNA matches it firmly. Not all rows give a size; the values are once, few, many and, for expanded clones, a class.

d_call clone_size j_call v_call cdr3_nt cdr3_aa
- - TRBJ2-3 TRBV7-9 TGTGCCAGCAGCCCCCCCGGAGGGGGGCGGACAGATACGCAGTATTTT CASSPPGGGRTDTQYF
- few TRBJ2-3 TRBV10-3 TGTGCCATCAGTGACCGGACTAGGGGGGATACGCAGTATTTT CAISDRTRGDTQYF
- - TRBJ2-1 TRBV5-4 TGTGCCAGCAGCACGGCGGGGGCCCCCTACAATGAGCAGTTCTTC CASSTAGAPYNEQFF
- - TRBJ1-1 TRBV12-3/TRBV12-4 TGTGCCAGCAGTTTCGAAGAGATCACTGAAGCTTTCTTT CASSFEEITEAFF
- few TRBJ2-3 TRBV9 TGTGCCAGCAGCGTCGATGATACGCAGTATTTT CASSVDDTQYF
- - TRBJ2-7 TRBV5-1 TGCGCCAGCAGCCCCCGGGGGGCGCGGTACGAGCAGTACTTC CASSPRGARYEQYF
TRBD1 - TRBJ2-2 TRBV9 TGTGCCAGCAGCGCGGACAGGGGGTACACCGGGGAGCTGTTTTTT CASSADRGYTGELFF
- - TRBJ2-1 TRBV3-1 TGTGCCAGCAGCCACCGGACTGCGAACTCCTACAATGAGCAGTTCTTC CASSHRTANSYNEQFF
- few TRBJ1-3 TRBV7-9 TGTGCCAGCAGCTTTGACGGGGATGGAAACACCATATATTTT CASSFDGDGNTIYF
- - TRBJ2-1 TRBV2 TGTGCCAGCAGTGATCGGCGGGTTTTCTACAATGAGCAGTTCTTC CASSDRRVFYNEQFF
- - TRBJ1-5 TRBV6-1 TGTGCCAGCAAGAGAAGGGAAAGCAATCAGCCCCAGCATTTT CASKRRESNQPQHF
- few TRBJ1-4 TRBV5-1 TGCGCCAGCAGTACTGGGCAGCGAGGGGAAAAACTGTTTTTT CASSTGQRGEKLFF
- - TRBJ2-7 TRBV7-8 TGTGCCAGCAGCTTATCCAGAAAATACGAGCAGTACTTC CASSLSRKYEQYF
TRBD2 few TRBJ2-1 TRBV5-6 TGTGCCAGCAGCTTAGTAACTACGGGACTAGCGGGGAATGAGCAGTTCTTC CASSLVTTGLAGNEQFF
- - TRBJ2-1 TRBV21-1 TGTGCCAGCAGCCCACGGACTTCTCGAAGAGGTAAAGACAATGAGCAGTTCTTC CASSPRTSRRGKDNEQFF
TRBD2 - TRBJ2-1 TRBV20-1 TGCAGTGCCAGGGATCGGGGGGGCGGCAACAATGAGCAGTTCTTC CSARDRGGGNNEQFF
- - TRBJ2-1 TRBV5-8 TGTGCCAGCAGCCCTGGACTCATACAAAATGAGCAGTTCTTC CASSPGLIQNEQFF
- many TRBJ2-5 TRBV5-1 TGCGCCAGCAGCTTGGAGGGCAGCGAGACCCAGTACTTC CASSLEGSETQYF
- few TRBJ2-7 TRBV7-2 TGTGCCAGCAGCTTACTCCGGGCCTACGAGCAGTACTTC CASSLLRAYEQYF
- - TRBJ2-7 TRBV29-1 TGCAGCGTTGAAGTAAGGCGGGGAGATCAGTACGAGCAGTACTTC CSVEVRRGDQYEQYF
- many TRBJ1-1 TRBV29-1 TGCAGCGTTGAAGGGGTAGGGGGGGCAAACACTGAAGCTTTCTTT CSVEGVGGANTEAFF
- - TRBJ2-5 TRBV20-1 TGCAGTGCTAGATCCCCGGGTCTTGAGACCCAGTACTTC CSARSPGLETQYF
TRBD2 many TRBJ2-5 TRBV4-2 TGTGCCAGCAGCCCCGCAGCGGGGGAGCAAGAGACCCAGTACTTC CASSPAAGEQETQYF
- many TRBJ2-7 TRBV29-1 TGCAGCGTGGGGACGGACGAGCAGTACTTC CSVGTDEQYF
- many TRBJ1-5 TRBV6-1 TGTGCCAGCAGCTCGACACTAGATCAGCCCCAGCATTTT CASSSTLDQPQHF
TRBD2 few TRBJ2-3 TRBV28 TGTGCCAGCAGTTTATTAGGCGGGGGGGAGTTAGATACGCAGTATTTT CASSLLGGGELDTQYF
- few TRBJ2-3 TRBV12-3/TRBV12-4 TGTGCCAGCAGTTCGGTGGGGTCAGATACGCAGTATTTT CASSSVGSDTQYF
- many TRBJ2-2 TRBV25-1 TGTGCCAGCAGGGAGAGCGGGAACACCGGGGAGCTGTTTTTT CASRESGNTGELFF
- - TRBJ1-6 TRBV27 TGTGCCAGCAGCTCAGCGATGAGCTCCTATAATTCACCCCTCCACTTT CASSSAMSSYNSPLHF
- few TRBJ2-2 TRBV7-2 TGTGCCAGCAGCTTAGGCTGGGGCACAGGAAACACCGGGGAGCTGTTTTTT CASSLGWGTGNTGELFF